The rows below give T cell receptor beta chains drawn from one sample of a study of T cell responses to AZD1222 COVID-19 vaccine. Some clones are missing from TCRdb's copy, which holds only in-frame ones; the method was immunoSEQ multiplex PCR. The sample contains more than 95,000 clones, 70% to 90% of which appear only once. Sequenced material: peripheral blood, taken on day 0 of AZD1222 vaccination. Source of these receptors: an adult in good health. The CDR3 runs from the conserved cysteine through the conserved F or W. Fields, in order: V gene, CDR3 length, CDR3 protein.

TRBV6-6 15 CASSTSTRSYNEQFF
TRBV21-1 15 CASNPTLYSYNEQFF
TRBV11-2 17 CASSQWGRGASNYGYTF
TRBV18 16 CASSPQTWMNTGELFF
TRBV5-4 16 CASSGTGEGFKDTQYF
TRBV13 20 CASSLGLTGQGYSEVYEQYF
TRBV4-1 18 CASSQDLAGGTSTDTQYF
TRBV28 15 CASSFSGASNQPQHF
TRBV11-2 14 CASSLGTSGTEQYF
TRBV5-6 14 CASSLGAVQETQYF
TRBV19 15 CASSIDGQGNTEAFF
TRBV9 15 CASSVSGRGDYEQYF
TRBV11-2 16 CASSLDGSSGANVLTF
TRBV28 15 CASRFMDRPHQPQHF
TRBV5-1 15 CASSPVSGDYNEQFF
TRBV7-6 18 CASSLEAGTGSDTGELFF
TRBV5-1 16 CASSLVPGGVTDTQYF
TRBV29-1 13 CSVEGQRNTEAFF
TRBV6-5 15 CASSPGGIGYYGYTF
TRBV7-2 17 CASSLGLAGGGADTQYF
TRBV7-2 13 CASSFRGADTQYF
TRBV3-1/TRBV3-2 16 CASSQLAGESYNEQFF
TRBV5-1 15 CASRQQGATNEKLFF
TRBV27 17 CASSPTDRVGSNYGYTF
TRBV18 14 CASSPAGMNTEAFF
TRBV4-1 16 CASTKGPLGRVSTQYF
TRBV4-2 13 CASSPLDRDGYTF
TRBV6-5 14 CASSTGWMGKGQFF
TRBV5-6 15 CASSLGGVLLYEQYF
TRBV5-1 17 CASSPLGLAGTPGEQYF
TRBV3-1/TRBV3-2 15 CASSIGTSVSYEQYF
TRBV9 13 CASSVTEPGELFF
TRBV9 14 CASSVAPGGGELFF
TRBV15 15 CATSRERTGSSPLHF
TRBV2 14 CASSDGQGNTEAFF
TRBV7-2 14 CASSPPPSGNEQFF
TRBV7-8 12 CASSLARNEQFF
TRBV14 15 CASSQDGVLTETQYF
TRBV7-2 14 CASSSDRTNYGYTF
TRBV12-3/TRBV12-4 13 CASSLWDRETQYF
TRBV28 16 CASSTGDPSRYYEQYF